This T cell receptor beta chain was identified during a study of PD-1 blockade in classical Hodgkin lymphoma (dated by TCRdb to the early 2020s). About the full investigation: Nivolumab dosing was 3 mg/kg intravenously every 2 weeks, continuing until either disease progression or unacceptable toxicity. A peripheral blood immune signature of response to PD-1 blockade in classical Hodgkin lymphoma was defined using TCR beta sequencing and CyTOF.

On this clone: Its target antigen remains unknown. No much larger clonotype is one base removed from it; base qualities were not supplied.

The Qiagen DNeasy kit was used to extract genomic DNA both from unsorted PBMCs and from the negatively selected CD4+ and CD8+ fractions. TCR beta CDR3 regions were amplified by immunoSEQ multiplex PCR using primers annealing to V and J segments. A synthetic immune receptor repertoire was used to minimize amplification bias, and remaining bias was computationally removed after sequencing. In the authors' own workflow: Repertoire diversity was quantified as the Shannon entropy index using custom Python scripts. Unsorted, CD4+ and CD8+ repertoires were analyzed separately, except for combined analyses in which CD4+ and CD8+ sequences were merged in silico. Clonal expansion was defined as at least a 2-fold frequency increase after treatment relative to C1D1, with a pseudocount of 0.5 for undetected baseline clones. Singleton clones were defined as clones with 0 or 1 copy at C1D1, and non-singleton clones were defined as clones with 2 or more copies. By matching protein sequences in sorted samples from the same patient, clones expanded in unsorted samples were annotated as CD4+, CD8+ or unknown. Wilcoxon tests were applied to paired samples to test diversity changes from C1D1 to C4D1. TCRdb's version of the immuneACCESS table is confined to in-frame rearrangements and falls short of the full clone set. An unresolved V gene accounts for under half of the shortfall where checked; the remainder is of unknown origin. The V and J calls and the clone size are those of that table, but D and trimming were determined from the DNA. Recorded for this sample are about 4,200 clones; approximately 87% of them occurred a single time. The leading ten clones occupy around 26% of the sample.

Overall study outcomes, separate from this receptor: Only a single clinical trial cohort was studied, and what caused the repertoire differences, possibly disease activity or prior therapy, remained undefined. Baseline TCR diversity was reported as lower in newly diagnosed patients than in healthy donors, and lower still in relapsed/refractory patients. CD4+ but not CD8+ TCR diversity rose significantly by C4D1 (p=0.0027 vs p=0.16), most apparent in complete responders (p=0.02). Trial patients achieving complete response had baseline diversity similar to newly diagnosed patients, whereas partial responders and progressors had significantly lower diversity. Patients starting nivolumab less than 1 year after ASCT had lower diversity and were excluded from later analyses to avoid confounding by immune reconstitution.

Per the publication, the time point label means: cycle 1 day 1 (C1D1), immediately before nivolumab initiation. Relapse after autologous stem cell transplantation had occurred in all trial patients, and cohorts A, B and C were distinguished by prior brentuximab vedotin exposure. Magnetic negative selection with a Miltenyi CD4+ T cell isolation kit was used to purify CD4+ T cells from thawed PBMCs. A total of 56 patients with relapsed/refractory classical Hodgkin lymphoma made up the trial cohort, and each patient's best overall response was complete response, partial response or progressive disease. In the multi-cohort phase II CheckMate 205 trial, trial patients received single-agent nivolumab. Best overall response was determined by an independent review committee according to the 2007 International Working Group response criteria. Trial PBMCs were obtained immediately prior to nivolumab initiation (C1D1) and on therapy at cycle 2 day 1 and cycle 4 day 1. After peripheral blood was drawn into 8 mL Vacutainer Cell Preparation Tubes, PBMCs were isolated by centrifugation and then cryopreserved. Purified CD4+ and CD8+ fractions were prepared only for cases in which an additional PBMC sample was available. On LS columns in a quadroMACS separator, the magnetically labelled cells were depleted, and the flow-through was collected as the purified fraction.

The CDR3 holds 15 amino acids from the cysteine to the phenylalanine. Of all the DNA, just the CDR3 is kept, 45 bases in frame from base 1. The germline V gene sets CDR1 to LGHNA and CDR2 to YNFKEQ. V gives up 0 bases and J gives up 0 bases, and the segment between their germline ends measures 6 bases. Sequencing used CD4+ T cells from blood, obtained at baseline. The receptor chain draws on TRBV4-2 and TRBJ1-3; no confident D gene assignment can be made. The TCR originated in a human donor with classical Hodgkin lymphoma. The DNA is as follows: TGTGCCAGCAGCCAAGACGGGTTCTCTGGAAACACCATATATTTT. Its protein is CASSQDGFSGNTIYF.